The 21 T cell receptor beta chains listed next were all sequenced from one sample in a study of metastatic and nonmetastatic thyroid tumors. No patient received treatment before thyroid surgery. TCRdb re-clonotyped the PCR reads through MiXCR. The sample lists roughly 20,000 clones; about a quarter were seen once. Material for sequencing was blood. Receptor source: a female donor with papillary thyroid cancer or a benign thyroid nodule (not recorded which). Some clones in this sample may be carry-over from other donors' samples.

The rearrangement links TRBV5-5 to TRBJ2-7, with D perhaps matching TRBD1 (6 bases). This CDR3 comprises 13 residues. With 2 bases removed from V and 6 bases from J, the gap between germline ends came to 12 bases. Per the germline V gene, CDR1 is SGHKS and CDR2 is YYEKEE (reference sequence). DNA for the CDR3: TGTGCCAGCAGCTTTTTTGAAGGGGGCGAGCAGTACTTC. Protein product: CASSFFEGGEQYF.

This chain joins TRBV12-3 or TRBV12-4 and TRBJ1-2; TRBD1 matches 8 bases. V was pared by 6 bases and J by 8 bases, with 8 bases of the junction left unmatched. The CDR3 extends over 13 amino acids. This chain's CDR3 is CASSSDRAGGYTF. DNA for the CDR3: TGTGCCAGCAGCTCGGACAGGGCAGGAGGCTACACCTTC.

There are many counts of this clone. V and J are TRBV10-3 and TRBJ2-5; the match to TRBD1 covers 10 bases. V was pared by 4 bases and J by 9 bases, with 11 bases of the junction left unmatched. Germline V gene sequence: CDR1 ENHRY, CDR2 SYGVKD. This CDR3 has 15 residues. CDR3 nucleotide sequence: TGTGCCATCAGTGCAGGGACAGGGGCCGTCGGGGCCCAGTACTTC. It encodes CAISAGTGAVGAQYF.

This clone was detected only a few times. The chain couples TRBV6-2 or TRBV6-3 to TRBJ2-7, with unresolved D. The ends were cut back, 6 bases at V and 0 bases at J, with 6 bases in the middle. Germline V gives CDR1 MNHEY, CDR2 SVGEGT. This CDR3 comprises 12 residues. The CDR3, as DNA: TGTGCCAGCAGCCTCTTCTCCTACGAGCAGTACTTC. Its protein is CASSLFSYEQYF.

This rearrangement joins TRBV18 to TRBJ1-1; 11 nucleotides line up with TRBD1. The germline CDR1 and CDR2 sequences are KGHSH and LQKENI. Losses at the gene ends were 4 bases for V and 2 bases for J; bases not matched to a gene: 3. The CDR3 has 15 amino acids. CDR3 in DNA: TGTGCCAGCTCACTTGGACAGGGGGCAAACACTGAAGCTTTCTTT. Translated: CASSLGQGANTEAFF.

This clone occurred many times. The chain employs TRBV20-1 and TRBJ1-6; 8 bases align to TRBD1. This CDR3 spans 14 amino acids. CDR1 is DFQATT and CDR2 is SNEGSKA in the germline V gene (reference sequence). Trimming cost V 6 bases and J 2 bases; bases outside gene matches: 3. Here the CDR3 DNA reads TGCAGTGCCCAACAGGGGGCCTATAATTCACCCCTCCACTTT. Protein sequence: CSAQQGAYNSPLHF.

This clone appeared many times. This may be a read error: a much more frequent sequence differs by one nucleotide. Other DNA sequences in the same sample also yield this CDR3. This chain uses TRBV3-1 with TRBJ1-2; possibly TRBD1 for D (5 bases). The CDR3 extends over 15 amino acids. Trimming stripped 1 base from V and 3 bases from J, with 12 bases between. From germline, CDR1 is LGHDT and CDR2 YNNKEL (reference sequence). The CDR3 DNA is TGTGCCAGCAGCCAAGTTACCGGGGCAGACTATGGCTACACCTTC. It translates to CASSQVTGADYGYTF. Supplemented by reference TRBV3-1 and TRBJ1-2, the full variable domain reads DTAVSQTPKYLVTQMGNDKSIKCEQNLGHDTMYWYKQDSKKFLKIMFSYNNKELIINETVPNRFSPKSPDKAHLNLHINSLELGDSAVYFCASSQVTGADYGYTFGSGTRLTVV.

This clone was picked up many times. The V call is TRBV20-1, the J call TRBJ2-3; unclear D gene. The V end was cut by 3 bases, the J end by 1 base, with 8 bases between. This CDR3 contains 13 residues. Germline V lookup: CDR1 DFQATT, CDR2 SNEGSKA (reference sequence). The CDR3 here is CSARSGGTDTQYF. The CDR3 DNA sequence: TGCAGTGCTAGGAGTGGGGGCACAGATACGCAGTATTTT.

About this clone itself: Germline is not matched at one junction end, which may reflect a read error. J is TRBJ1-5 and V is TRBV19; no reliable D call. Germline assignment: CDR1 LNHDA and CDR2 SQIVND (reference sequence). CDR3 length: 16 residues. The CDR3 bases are TGTGCCACTAGTATTAGAACAGTCGACGGCAATCAGCCCCAGCATTTT. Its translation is CATSIRTVDGNQPQHF.

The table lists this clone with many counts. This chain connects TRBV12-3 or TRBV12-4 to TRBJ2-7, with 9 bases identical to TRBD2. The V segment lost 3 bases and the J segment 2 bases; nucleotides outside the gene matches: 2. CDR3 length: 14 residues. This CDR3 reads CASSFSGSPYEQYF. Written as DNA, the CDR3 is TGTGCCAGCAGTTTTAGCGGGAGCCCCTACGAGCAGTACTTC.

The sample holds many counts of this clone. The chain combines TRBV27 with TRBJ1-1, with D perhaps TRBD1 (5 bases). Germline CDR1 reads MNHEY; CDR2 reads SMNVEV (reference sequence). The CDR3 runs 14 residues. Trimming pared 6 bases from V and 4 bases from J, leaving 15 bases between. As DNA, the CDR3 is TGTGCCAGCAGAGTTTACGGGGGGGGCACTGAAGCTTTCTTT. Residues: CASRVYGGGTEAFF.

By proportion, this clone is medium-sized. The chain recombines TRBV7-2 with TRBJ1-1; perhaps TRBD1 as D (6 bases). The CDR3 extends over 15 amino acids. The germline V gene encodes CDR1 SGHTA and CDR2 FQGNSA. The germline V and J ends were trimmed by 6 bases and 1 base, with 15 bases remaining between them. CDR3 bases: TGTGCCAGCAGGTTACAGGGAACTGCGAACACTGAAGCTTTCTTT. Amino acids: CASRLQGTANTEAFF.

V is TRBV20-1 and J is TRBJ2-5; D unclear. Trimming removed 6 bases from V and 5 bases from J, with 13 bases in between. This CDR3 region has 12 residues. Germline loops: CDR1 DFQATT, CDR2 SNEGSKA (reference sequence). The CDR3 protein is CSAPGMRETQYF. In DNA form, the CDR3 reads TGCAGTGCGCCCGGCATGCGGGAGACCCAGTACTTC.

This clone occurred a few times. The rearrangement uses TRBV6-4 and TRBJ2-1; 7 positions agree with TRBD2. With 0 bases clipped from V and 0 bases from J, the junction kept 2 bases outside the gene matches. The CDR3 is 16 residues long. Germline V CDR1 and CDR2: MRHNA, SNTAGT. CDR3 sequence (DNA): TGTGCCAGCAGTGACTCGGGGGGGAGCTCCTACAATGAGCAGTTCTTC. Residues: CASSDSGGSSYNEQFF.

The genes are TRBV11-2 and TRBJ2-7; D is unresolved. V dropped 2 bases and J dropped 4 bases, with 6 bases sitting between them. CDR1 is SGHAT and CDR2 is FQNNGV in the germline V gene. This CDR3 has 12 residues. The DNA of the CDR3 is TGTGCCAGCAGCTTACATCCTTACGAGCAGTACTTC. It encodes CASSLHPYEQYF.

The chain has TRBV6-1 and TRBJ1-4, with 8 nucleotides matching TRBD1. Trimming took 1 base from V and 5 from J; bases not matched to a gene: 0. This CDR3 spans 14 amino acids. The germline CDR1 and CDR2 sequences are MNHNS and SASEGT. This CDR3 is CASSEGTGNEKLFF. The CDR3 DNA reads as TGTGCCAGCAGTGAAGGGACAGGGAATGAAAAACTGTTTTTT.

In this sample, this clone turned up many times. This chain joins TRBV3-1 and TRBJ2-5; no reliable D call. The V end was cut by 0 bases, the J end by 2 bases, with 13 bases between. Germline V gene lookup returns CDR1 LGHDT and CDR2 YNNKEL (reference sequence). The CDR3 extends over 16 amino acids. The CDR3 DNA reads TGTGCCAGCAGCCAAGATGGTCTGATAGGACAAGAGACCCAGTACTTC. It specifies CASSQDGLIGQETQYF.

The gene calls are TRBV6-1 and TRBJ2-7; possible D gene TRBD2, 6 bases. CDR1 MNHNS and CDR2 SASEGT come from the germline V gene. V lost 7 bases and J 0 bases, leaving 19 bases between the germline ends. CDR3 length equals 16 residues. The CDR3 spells CASKALGGQSSYEQYF. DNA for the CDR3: TGTGCCAGCAAGGCCCTGGGGGGTCAGAGCTCCTACGAGCAGTACTTC.

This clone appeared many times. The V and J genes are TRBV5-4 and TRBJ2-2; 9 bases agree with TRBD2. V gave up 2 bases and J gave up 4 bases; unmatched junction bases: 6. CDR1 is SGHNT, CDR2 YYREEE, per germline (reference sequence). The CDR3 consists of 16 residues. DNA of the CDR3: TGTGCCAGCAGCTTCCTCCTAGCGGGGCGCACCGGGGAGCTGTTTTTT. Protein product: CASSFLLAGRTGELFF.

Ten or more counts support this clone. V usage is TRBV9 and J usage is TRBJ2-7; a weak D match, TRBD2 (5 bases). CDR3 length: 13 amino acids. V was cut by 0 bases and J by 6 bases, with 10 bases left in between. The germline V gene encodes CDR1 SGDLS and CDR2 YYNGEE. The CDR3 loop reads CASSVGVGVEQYF. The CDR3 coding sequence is TGTGCCAGCAGCGTAGGGGTCGGGGTCGAGCAGTACTTC.

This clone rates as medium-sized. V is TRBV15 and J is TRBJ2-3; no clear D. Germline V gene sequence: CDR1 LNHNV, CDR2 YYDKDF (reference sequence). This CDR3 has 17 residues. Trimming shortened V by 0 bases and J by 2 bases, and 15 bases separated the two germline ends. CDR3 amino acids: CATSREAGYGPTDTQYF. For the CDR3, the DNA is TGTGCCACCAGCAGAGAGGCTGGTTATGGACCCACAGATACGCAGTATTTT. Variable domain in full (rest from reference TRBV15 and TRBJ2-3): DAMVIQNPRYQVTQFGKPVTLSCSQTLNHNVMYWYQQKSSQAPKLLFHYYDKDFNNEADTPDNFQSRRPNTSFCFLDIRSPGLGDTAMYLCATSREAGYGPTDTQYFGPGTRLTVL.